Listed here are 30 T cell receptor beta chains from one sample, sequenced in a study of regulatory T cells in long-lasting Graves disease. Investigators prepared the TCR beta libraries by applying iRepertoire HTBI primers and Arm-PCR of CDR3 regions. TCRdb passed the multiplex PCR reads through MiXCR, listing each CDR3 protein once. The sample holds some 450,000 distinct CDR3 sequences, around 22% seen once. Regarding time point: persistent/refractory GD, antithyroid drugs over 5 years with positive TRAb. Following extraction of RNA from PBMCs, that RNA was used to make the TCR library. The sample consisted of peripheral blood mononuclear cells (PBMCs), taken when the disease was refractory, from a patient treated with antithyroid drugs. These receptors were obtained from a female donor with Graves disease.

Only a few counts were recorded for this clonotype. CDR3 nucleotides: TGCAGTGCGCGCCGACAGGGTCCAGGGGTAGGCGAGCAGTACTTC. Amino acids: CSARRQGPGVGEQYF. V gene TRBV20-1 combines with J gene TRBJ2-7, with 7 bases lining up with TRBD1. The CDR3 extends over 15 amino acids. The germline V gene has CDR1 DFQATT and CDR2 SNEGSKA (reference sequence). The trim removed 6 bases at V and 6 bases at J, leaving 17 bases unmatched.

This clonotype was picked up a small number of times. V and J are TRBV24-1 and TRBJ2-2; 8 bases are a match to TRBD2. Trimming cost V 5 bases and J 7 bases; bases outside gene matches: 5. From germline, CDR1 is KGHDR and CDR2 SFDVKD. The CDR3 contains 14 residues. The CDR3 is CATSGAGAVGELFF. CDR3 in DNA: TGTGCCACCAGTGGAGCGGGAGCCGTCGGGGAGCTGTTTTTT.

A note on this clonotype: A far more abundant clone sits one base away, making this likely a read error. V usage is TRBV6-4 and J usage is TRBJ1-2; D gene unclear. The CDR3 length is 13 residues. Germline CDR1 MRHNA, CDR2 SNTAGT. V lost 5 bases and J 4 bases, leaving 11 bases between the germline ends. The CDR3 protein is CASSLQKSYGYTF. In DNA form, the CDR3 reads TGTGCCAGCAGTCTACAGAAGAGCTATGGCTACACCTTC.

This clonotype was picked up many times. The rearrangement links TRBV6-1 to TRBJ1-2; TRBD1 might be the D (5 bases). The CDR3 extends over 12 amino acids. Trimming took 7 bases from V and 8 from J, leaving 14 bases between them. The germline CDR1 and CDR2 sequences are MNHNS and SASEGT. CDR3 in DNA: TGTGCCAGCACGCAGCAGGGCGTCGGCTACACCTTC. Protein: CASTQQGVGYTF.

There are a few counts of this clonotype. The J gene is TRBJ1-5, the V gene TRBV27, with TRBD1 matching over 10 bases. CDR1 MNHEY and CDR2 SMNVEV come from the germline V gene (reference sequence). This CDR3 is 15 amino acids long. V shed 6 bases and J 6 bases; nucleotides not matched to a gene: 8. CDR3 residues: CASRMTGGGGQPQHF. The DNA for the CDR3 is TGTGCCAGCAGAATGACAGGGGGCGGTGGTCAGCCCCAGCATTTT.

This clonotype was detected many times. This chain links TRBV2 with TRBJ2-5; no definite D call. Germline V gene data show CDR1 as SNHLY and CDR2 as FYNNEI. V gave up 4 bases and J gave up 1 base, with 10 bases separating them. The CDR3 is 14 residues long. The CDR3 is CASSVEATQETQYF. The CDR3 DNA reads as TGTGCCAGCAGTGTGGAAGCGACCCAAGAGACCCAGTACTTC.

This clonotype was found many times. The chain is built from TRBV12-3 or TRBV12-4 and TRBJ2-2, with D hard to call. The ends were cut back, 3 bases at V and 0 bases at J, with 8 bases in the middle. CDR3 length equals 15 residues. CDR3: CASSFTTANTGELFF. CDR3 coding DNA: TGTGCCAGCAGTTTTACGACCGCGAACACCGGGGAGCTGTTTTTT.

Concerning this clonotype: One end of the junction does not line up with germline, which may come from a read error. The chain links TRBV28 to TRBJ2-2, with D unclear. CDR1 is MDHEN, CDR2 SYDVKM, per germline. This CDR3 has 15 residues. The CDR3 sequence: CANSLGRGSRGELFF. The DNA of the CDR3 is TGTGCCAACAGTTTAGGTCGAGGCTCGCGCGGGGAGCTGTTTTTT.

For this clonotype: A much larger clone differs by one base, so this may be a read error. The rearrangement joins TRBV28 to TRBJ2-7; no definite D call. Germline V gives CDR1 MDHEN, CDR2 SYDVKM. The CDR3 is made up of 16 amino acids. Written as DNA, the CDR3 is TGTGCCAGCAGTTTATCTGAGGCCAAGATGAGCTACGAGCGGTACTTC. It is translated as CASSLSEAKMSYERYF.

This chain connects TRBV5-6 to TRBJ2-7, with 10 bases identical to TRBD2. Looked up from germline, CDR1 is SGHDT and CDR2 is YYEEEE. The CDR3 spans 15 residues. Trimming cost V 1 base and J 5 bases; bases outside gene matches: 6. The CDR3 region has the DNA TGTGCCAGCAGCTTGACTAGCGGGAAGTTCCACGAGCAGTACTTC. Translation: CASSLTSGKFHEQYF.

This clonotype was observed at least ten times. DNA for the CDR3: TGTGCCACCAGCAGTTCGGCTAACTATGGCTACACCTTC. Its translation is CATSSSANYGYTF. The rearrangement joins TRBV15 to TRBJ1-2; no reliable D call. The CDR3 runs to 13 residues. Germline CDR1 reads LNHNV; CDR2 reads YYDKDF (reference sequence). Trimming removed 3 bases from V and 0 bases from J, with 5 bases in between.

This clonotype was seen a few times. The rearrangement uses TRBV5-1 and TRBJ1-4; D remains unclear. Trimming stripped 0 bases from V and 8 bases from J, with 14 bases between. Per the germline V gene, CDR1 is SGHRS and CDR2 is YFSETQ. The length of the CDR3 is 15 residues. The CDR3 region is CASSLEIGRGEKLFF. In DNA, the CDR3 is TGCGCCAGCAGCTTGGAGATCGGCAGAGGCGAAAAACTGTTTTTT.

This clonotype was seen repeatedly, ten times or more. The CDR3 bases are TGTGCCTGGAGTCCAGCGAACACTGAAGCTTTCTTT. Translated: CAWSPANTEAFF. V is TRBV30 and J is TRBJ1-1; the D is unclear. This CDR3 is built from 12 residues. V shed 2 bases and J shed 1 base, with 5 bases lying between them. Germline V gene lookup returns CDR1 GTSNPN and CDR2 SVGIG (reference sequence).

The chain recombines TRBV20-1 with TRBJ2-2; D is unclear. CDR1 is DFQATT and CDR2 is SNEGSKA in the germline V gene (reference sequence). This CDR3 has 13 amino acids. The V end lost 0 bases, the J end lost 4 bases, and 6 bases lay between the germline ends. The CDR3 nucleotides are TGCAGTGCTAGAGAAACAATCACCGGGGAGCTGTTTTTT. The encoded protein is CSARETITGELFF.

This clonotype was recorded many times. The J gene is TRBJ1-1, the V gene TRBV5-1; 9 nucleotides align to TRBD1. This CDR3 comprises 15 residues. The J segment lost 4 bases and the V segment lost 4 bases, leaving 8 bases of the junction unmatched. Germline-derived CDR1 and CDR2 are SGHRS and YFSETQ. The DNA of the CDR3 is TGCGCCAGCAGCACTGCCGGGACAGGGCGCACTGAAGCTTTCTTT. Translating gives CASSTAGTGRTEAFF.

This clonotype has a handful of counts. The chain combines TRBV19 with TRBJ1-5, with 7 nucleotides matching TRBD1. CDR3 length equals 14 residues. Germline V CDR1 and CDR2: LNHDA, SQIVND (reference sequence). The J segment lost 2 bases and the V segment lost 2 bases, leaving 0 bases of the junction unmatched. CDR3 bases: TGTGCCAGTAGTATAACAGGGGGCAATCAGCCCCAGCATTTT. Its translation is CASSITGGNQPQHF.

The rearrangement joins TRBV20-1 to TRBJ2-7; 10 bases fit TRBD1. This CDR3 contains 14 residues. The germline V gene encodes CDR1 DFQATT and CDR2 SNEGSKA (reference sequence). V trimming: 5 bases; J trimming: 4 bases; junction bases outside the gene matches: 8. CDR3 nucleotide sequence: TGCAGTGCTTTCGGGACAGGGGTTGGGTACGAGCAGTACTTC. Amino acids: CSAFGTGVGYEQYF.

V is TRBV20-1 and J is TRBJ2-7, with a tentative D call TRBD2 (5 bases). The CDR3 is made up of 16 amino acids. In germline, CDR1 is DFQATT, CDR2 SNEGSKA (reference sequence). V dropped 3 bases and J dropped 0 bases, with 18 bases sitting between them. In nucleotides, the CDR3 is TGCAGTGCTAGTCAGGAGGTCCCCTCAAGCTCCTACGAGCAGTACTTC. As protein: CSASQEVPSSSYEQYF.

This clonotype was observed a few times. The chain carries TRBV18 and TRBJ2-5; weak D call: TRBD1 (6 bases). Trimming took 5 bases from V and 7 from J, leaving 20 bases between them. CDR3 length: 15 amino acids. Germline V lookup: CDR1 KGHSH, CDR2 LQKENI. The CDR3 DNA sequence: TGTGCCAGCTCAGCGTGGGACACCCTTTCGGGGACCCAGTACTTC. It yields the protein CASSAWDTLSGTQYF.

This clonotype was picked up one time. A single base separates this from a much larger clone, so it may be a read error. The rearrangement joins TRBV12-3 or TRBV12-4 to TRBJ2-7; possibly TRBD1 for D (6 bases). This CDR3 contains 13 residues. The CDR3 spells CAGRRTDSYEQYF. The CDR3 region has the DNA TGTGCCGGCAGAAGGACAGACTCCTACGAGCAGTACTTC.

The V call is TRBV11-2, the J call TRBJ2-7, with TRBD2 matching 14 bases. V gave up 0 bases and J gave up 1 base; unmatched junction bases: 11. There are 20 residues in the CDR3. CDR1 is SGHAT and CDR2 is FQNNGV in the germline V gene. CDR3 sequence reads: CASSLDPGLAGEEPSYEQYF. The CDR3 bases are TGTGCCAGCAGCTTAGACCCGGGACTAGCGGGAGAAGAACCATCCTACGAGCAGTACTTC.

The chain uses TRBV12-3 or TRBV12-4 and TRBJ1-5; a weak D match, TRBD1 (6 bases). V was clipped by 6 bases and J by 6 bases, with 15 bases between them. The CDR3 spans 14 residues. Here the CDR3 reads CASSTTGALQPQHF. The CDR3 bases are TGTGCCAGCAGCACCACGGGGGCGCTTCAGCCCCAGCATTTT.

This clonotype has just a few counts. The rearrangement links TRBV7-2 to TRBJ2-7; 8 bases fit TRBD2. The germline CDR1 and CDR2 sequences are SGHTA and FQGNSA. With V trimmed by 3 bases and J by 3 bases, 10 bases remained unmatched. This CDR3 region has 16 residues. In DNA, the CDR3 is TGTGCCAGCAGCTTTGAGGGAACTAGCGGAAGCTACGAGCAGTACTTC. Its translation: CASSFEGTSGSYEQYF.

This clonotype was detected only a few times. The chain is built from TRBV19 and TRBJ1-2; unclear D gene. V was shortened by 10 bases and J by 1 base, with 1 base between the two germline ends. Per germline, CDR1 LNHDA and CDR2 SQIVND (reference sequence). This CDR3 spans 9 amino acids. This CDR3 reads CAINYGYTF. In DNA, the CDR3 is TGTGCCATTAACTATGGCTACACCTTC.

The table lists this clonotype with many counts. The chain combines TRBV12-3 or TRBV12-4 with TRBJ2-2; TRBD2 matches 7 bases. This CDR3 comprises 17 residues. V shed 5 bases, J shed 0 bases, and the junction held 9 bases outside the gene matches. Here the CDR3 reads CASSTAGVGPNTGELFF. CDR3 sequence (DNA): TGTGCCAGCAGTACGGCGGGAGTGGGACCGAACACCGGGGAGCTGTTTTTT.

J is TRBJ1-2 and V is TRBV20-1; D unresolved. CDR3 size: 13 residues. CDR1 is DFQATT, CDR2 SNEGSKA, per germline (reference sequence). Between the trimmed V and J ends, which lost 2 bases and 1 base, there was a span of 8 bases. The CDR3 reads CSARRSNNYGYTF. The CDR3, as DNA: TGCAGTGCTAGACGGAGCAATAACTATGGCTACACCTTC.

This clonotype was observed a handful of times. J is TRBJ1-5 and V is TRBV30, with a tentative D call TRBD1 (5 bases). With 4 bases removed from V and 3 bases from J, the gap between germline ends came to 19 bases. The V gene's germline CDR1 is GTSNPN and CDR2 SVGIG (reference sequence). CDR3 length equals 16 residues. DNA for the CDR3: TGTGCCTGGACCTCGGGGACGGGATACCCCAATCAGCCCCAGCATTTT. It is translated as CAWTSGTGYPNQPQHF.

This clonotype was seen only a few times. The chain joins TRBV25-1 to TRBJ2-2; TRBD2 matches at 11 bases. Germline loops: CDR1 MGHDK, CDR2 SYGVNS. The trim removed 2 bases at V and 2 bases at J, leaving 4 bases unmatched. The CDR3 loop spans 17 amino acids. The CDR3 sequence: CASSERGLADNTGELFF. CDR3 coding DNA: TGTGCCAGCAGTGAACGGGGACTAGCGGATAACACCGGGGAGCTGTTTTTT.

Notes on this clonotype: A read error may produce the germline difference seen at one junction end. In DNA, the CDR3 is TGCGTCAGCAGCGATGGACAGGGGGTTGCACCCCTCCACTTT. This codes for CVSSDGQGVAPLHF. The chain employs TRBV5-1 and TRBJ1-6, with 10 bases fitting TRBD1. CDR3 size: 14 residues. CDR1 and CDR2 (germline): SGHRS, YFSETQ.

The sample holds many counts of this clonotype. The J gene is TRBJ2-5, the V gene TRBV6-1; 9 positions agree with TRBD2. The ends lost 6 bases at V and 5 bases at J; junction bases unmatched: 10. Germline V gene lookup returns CDR1 MNHNS and CDR2 SASEGT. This CDR3 is 15 amino acids long. The CDR3 DNA reads as TGTGCCAGCAGGCGACTAGCGGACTACAGGGAGACCCAGTACTTC. Amino acids: CASRRLADYRETQYF.